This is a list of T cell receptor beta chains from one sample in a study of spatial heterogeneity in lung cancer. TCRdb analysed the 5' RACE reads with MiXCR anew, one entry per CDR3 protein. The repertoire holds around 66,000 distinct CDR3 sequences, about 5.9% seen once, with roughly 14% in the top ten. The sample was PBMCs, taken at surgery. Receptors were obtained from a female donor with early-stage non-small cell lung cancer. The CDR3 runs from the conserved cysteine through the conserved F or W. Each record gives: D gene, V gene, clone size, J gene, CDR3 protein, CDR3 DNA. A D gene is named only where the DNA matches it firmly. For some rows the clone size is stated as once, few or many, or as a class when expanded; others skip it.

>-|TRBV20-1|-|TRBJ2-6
CSARDLGGANVLTF
TGCAGTGCTAGAGATCTAGGCGGGGCCAACGTCCTGACTTTC
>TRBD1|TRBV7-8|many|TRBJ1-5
CASSWGQVFQPQHF
TGTGCCAGCAGCTGGGGACAGGTCTTTCAGCCCCAGCATTTT
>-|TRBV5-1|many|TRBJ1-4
CASSLEGTNEKLFF
TGCGCCAGCAGCTTGGAAGGGACTAATGAAAAACTGTTTTTT
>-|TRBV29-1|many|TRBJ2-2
CSVVGSWGTGELFF
TGCAGCGTTGTGGGGTCCTGGGGGACCGGGGAGCTGTTTTTT
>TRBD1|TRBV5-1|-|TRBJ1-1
CASSLDRGVNTEAFF
TGCGCCAGCAGCTTGGACAGGGGGGTCAACACTGAAGCTTTCTTT
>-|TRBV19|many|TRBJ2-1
CASSITRSEQFF
TGTGCCAGTAGTATAACTAGGAGTGAGCAGTTCTTC
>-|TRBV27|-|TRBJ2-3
CASSFARGPGDTQYF
TGTGCCAGCAGTTTCGCAAGGGGCCCAGGCGATACGCAGTATTTT
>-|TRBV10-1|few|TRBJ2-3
CASSDGADTQYF
TGCGCCAGCAGTGATGGGGCAGATACGCAGTATTTT
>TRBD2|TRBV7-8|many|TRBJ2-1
CASSPSGSSYNEQFF
TGTGCCAGCAGCCCAAGCGGGAGCTCCTACAATGAGCAGTTCTTC
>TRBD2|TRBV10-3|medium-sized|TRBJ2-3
CAISEYGSPIAGHTDTQYF
TGTGCCATCAGTGAGTACGGCTCGCCAATAGCGGGGCACACAGATACGCAGTATTTT
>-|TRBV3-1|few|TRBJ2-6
CASSRSGAGANVLTF
TGTGCCAGCAGCCGGTCAGGGGCTGGGGCCAACGTCCTGACTTTC
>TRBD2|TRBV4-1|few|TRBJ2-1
CASSQGAGRYNEQFF
TGCGCCAGCAGCCAAGGAGCGGGGCGGTACAATGAGCAGTTCTTC
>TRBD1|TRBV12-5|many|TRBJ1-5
CASGLGTGVGNQPQHF
TGTGCTAGTGGTTTGGGGACAGGGGTCGGCAATCAGCCCCAGCATTTT
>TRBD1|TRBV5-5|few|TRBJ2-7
CASSLEGQRSYEQYF
TGTGCCAGCAGCTTGGAGGGACAGCGTTCCTACGAGCAGTACTTC
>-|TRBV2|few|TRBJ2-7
CASSGGGEQYF
TGTGCCAGCAGCGGAGGCGGAGAGCAGTACTTC
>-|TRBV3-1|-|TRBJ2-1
CASSQDSGSSYNEQFF
TGTGCCAGCAGCCAAGATTCCGGCAGCTCCTACAATGAGCAGTTCTTC
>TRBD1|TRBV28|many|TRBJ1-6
CASSLSSGGDSPLHF
TGTGCCAGCAGTTTAAGCTCAGGGGGGGATTCACCCCTCCACTTT
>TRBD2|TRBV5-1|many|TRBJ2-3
CASSLGLAGADTQYF
TGCGCCAGCAGCTTGGGACTAGCGGGGGCAGATACGCAGTATTTT
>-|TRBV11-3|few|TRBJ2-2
CASSLDRLHTGELFF
TGTGCCAGCAGCTTAGATCGACTCCACACCGGGGAGCTGTTTTTT
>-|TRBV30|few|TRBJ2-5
CAWSGVVETQYF
TGTGCCTGGAGTGGAGTGGTAGAGACCCAGTACTTC
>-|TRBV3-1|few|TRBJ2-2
CASRQRVTGELFF
TGTGCCAGCCGACAGCGGGTCACGGGGGAGCTGTTTTTT
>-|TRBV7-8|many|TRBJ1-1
CASSPQLGGGTEAFF
TGTGCCAGCAGCCCACAATTAGGGGGAGGAACTGAAGCTTTCTTT
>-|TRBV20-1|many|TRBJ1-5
CSALTDSNQPQHF
TGCAGTGCCCTGACAGATAGCAATCAGCCCCAGCATTTT
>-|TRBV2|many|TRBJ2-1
CASSEPRGHYNEQFF
TGTGCCAGCAGTGAGCCACGGGGGCACTACAATGAGCAGTTCTTC
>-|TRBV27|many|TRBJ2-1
CASRPPGRVVFF
TGTGCCAGCAGGCCCCCCGGCAGGGTTGTTTTCTTC
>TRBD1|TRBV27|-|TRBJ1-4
CASSPGGVEKLFF
TGTGCCAGCAGTCCAGGGGGAGTAGAAAAACTGTTTTTT
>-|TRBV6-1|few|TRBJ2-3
CASSDVISDTQYF
TGTGCCAGCAGTGACGTTATCTCAGATACGCAGTATTTT
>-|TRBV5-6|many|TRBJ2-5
CASSLEWMGDRDQGTQYF
TGTGCCAGCAGCTTAGAATGGATGGGAGACCGAGACCAGGGTACCCAGTACTTC
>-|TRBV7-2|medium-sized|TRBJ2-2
CASSSSVTGELFF
TGTGCCAGCAGCTCGAGCGTTACCGGGGAGCTGTTTTTT
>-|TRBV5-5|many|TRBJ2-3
CASSLWQGSTDTQYF
TGTGCCAGCAGCTTATGGCAGGGTAGCACAGATACGCAGTATTTT
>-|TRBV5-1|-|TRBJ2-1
CASSLAALQTYNEQFF
TGCGCCAGCAGCTTGGCCGCGTTACAAACCTACAATGAGCAGTTCTTC
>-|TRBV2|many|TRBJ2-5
CASTGETQYF
TGTGCCAGCACGGGGGAGACCCAGTACTTC